This T cell receptor beta chain stems from a study of control samples from healthy donors and cancer patients. V lost 4 bases and J lost 0, with 11 bases in between. The germline CDR1 and CDR2 sequences are LGHNA and YNFKEQ. This CDR3 comprises 15 residues. Here immunoSEQ multiplex PCR was the method, and the copy in TCRdb shows in-frame clones only, minus some. This sample has 25,000 to 35,000 clones; roughly 89% occur once, and the top ten carry about 1.5%. The sequencing sample was made of PBMCs. The V and J genes are TRBV4-2 and TRBJ2-3, with D possibly being TRBD1 (5 bases). The source is a woman between 40 and 50 years old with lung cancer. The CDR3 here is CASSPTVLSTDTQYF. CDR3 nucleotides: TGTGCCAGCAGCCCGACAGTCCTGAGCACAGATACGCAGTATTTT.